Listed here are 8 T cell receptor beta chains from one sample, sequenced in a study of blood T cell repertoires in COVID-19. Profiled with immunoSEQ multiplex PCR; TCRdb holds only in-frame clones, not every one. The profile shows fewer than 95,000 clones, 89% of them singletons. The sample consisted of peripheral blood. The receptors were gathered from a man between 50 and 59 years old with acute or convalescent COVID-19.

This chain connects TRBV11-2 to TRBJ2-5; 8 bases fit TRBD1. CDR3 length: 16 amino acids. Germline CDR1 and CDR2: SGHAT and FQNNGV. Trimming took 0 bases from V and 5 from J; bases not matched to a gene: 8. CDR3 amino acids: CASSLDNQGAFETQYF. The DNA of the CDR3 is TGTGCCAGCAGCTTAGATAACCAGGGGGCTTTCGAGACCCAGTACTTC.

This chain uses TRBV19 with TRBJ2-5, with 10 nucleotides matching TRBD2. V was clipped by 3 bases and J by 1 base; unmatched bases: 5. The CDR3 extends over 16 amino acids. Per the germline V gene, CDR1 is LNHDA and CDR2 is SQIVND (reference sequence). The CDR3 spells CASSMMSSGGQETQYF. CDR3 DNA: TGTGCCAGTAGTATGATGTCTAGCGGGGGCCAAGAGACCCAGTACTTC.

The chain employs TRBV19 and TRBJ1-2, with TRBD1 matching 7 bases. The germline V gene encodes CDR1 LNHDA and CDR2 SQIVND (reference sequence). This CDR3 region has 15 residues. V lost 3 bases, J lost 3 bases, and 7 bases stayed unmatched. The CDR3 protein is CASSIETGRYYGYTF. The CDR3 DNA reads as TGTGCCAGTAGTATTGAGACAGGGCGGTACTATGGCTACACCTTC.

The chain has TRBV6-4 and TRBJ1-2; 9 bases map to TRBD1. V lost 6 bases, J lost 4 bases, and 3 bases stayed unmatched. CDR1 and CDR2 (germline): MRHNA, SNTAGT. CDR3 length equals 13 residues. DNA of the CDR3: TGTGCCAGCAGCCTGGACAGGGGCTATGGCTACACCTTC. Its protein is CASSLDRGYGYTF.

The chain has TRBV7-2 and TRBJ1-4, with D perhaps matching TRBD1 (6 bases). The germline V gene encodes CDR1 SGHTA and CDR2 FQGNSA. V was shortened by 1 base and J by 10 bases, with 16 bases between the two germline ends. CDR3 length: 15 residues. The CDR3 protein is CASSLGGQGSRKLFF. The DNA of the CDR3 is TGTGCCAGCAGCTTAGGCGGTCAGGGGAGTCGAAAACTGTTTTTT.

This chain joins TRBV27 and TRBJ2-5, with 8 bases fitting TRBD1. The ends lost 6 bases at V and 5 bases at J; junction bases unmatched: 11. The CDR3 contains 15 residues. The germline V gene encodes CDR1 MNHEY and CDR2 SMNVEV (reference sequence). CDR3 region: CASSQQTGGHETQYF. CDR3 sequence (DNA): TGTGCCAGCAGCCAGCAAACAGGGGGTCACGAGACCCAGTACTTC.

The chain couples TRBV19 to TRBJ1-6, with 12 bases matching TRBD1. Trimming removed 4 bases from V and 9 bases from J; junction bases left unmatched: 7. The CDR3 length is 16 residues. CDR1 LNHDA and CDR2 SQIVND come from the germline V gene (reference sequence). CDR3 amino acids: CASSTGTGGVSSPLHF. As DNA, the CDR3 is TGTGCCAGTAGTACCGGGACAGGGGGCGTCAGTTCACCCCTCCACTTT. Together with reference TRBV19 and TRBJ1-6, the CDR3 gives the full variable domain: DGGITQSPKYLFRKEGQNVTLSCEQNLNHDAMYWYRQDPGQGLRLIYYSQIVNDFQKGDIAEGYSVSREKKESFPLTVTSAQKNPTAFYLCASSTGTGGVSSPLHFGNGTRLTVT.

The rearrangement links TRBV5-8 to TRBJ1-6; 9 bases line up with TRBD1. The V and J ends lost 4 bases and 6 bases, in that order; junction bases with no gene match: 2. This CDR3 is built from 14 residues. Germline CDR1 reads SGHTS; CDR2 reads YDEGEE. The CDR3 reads CASSLGQGNSPLHF. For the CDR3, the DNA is TGTGCCAGCAGCCTGGGACAGGGTAATTCACCCCTCCACTTT.